The 20 T cell receptor beta chains below all came from one sample that was sequenced in a study of vaccination effects on CD4 cells after COVID-19. Prior to sequencing, the ViraFEST assay stimulated PBMC with viral peptide pools, which expanded the antigen-specific CD4+ T cells. CD4+ T cell isolation took place after 10 days of culture. The infection with SARS-CoV-2 (confirmed by PCR) occurred in this person between March and December 2020. No cognate antigen is known for these TCRs. TCRdb's copy holds only in-frame clones and misses some; the assay was immunoSEQ multiplex PCR. Of about 20,000 clones in the sample, approximately 73% were seen once. Specimen: CD4+ T cells from PBMCs cultured with a peptide pool, collected before COVID-19 vaccination. Every receptor here comes from a human donor who had a prior SARS-CoV-2 infection.

The chain carries TRBV27 and TRBJ1-1; D is possibly TRBD1 (6 bases). The CDR3 extends over 15 amino acids. Germline lookup yields CDR1 MNHEY and CDR2 SMNVEV (reference sequence). V was cut by 10 bases and J by 2 bases, with 20 bases left in between. CDR3 protein: CATCSGGAFNTEAFF. CDR3 nucleotides: TGTGCCACCTGTTCCGGGGGGGCATTCAACACTGAAGCTTTCTTT.

This chain connects TRBV7-2 to TRBJ1-6; D not certain. CDR3 size: 16 residues. Germline CDR1 is SGHTA and CDR2 is FQGNSA. V was pared by 2 bases and J by 0 bases, with 8 bases between. The CDR3 region is CASSLSGSSYNSPLHF. For the CDR3, the DNA is TGTGCCAGCAGCTTATCAGGCAGCTCCTATAATTCACCCCTCCACTTT. Using reference TRBV7-2 and TRBJ1-6 for the parts outside the CDR3, the full variable domain is GAGVSQSPSNKVTEKGKDVELRCDPISGHTALYWYRQSLGQGLEFLIYFQGNSAPDKSGLPSDRFSAERTGGSVSTLTIQRTQQEDSAVYLCASSLSGSSYNSPLHFGNGTRLTVT.

This chain connects TRBV3-1 (or the pseudogene TRBV3-2) to TRBJ1-6; perhaps TRBD1 as D (5 bases). Trimming took off 2 bases at V and 8 bases at J, with 13 bases between the two ends. CDR1 is LGHDT and CDR2 is YNNKEL in the germline V gene (reference sequence). The CDR3 consists of 15 residues. The CDR3, as DNA: TGTGCCAGCAGCCAATCATTCGGGGGGGATTCACCCCTCCACTTT. It yields the protein CASSQSFGGDSPLHF.

V is TRBV6-2 or TRBV6-3 and J is TRBJ2-1; 7 bases are a match to TRBD2. This CDR3 is built from 15 residues. Trimming cost V 2 bases and J 0 bases; bases outside gene matches: 1. Per the germline V gene, CDR1 is MNHEY and CDR2 is SVGEGT. CDR3 loop: CASSYGGSSYNEQFF. CDR3 bases: TGTGCCAGCAGTTACGGCGGGAGCTCCTACAATGAGCAGTTCTTC.

This rearrangement joins TRBV12-3 or TRBV12-4 to TRBJ2-1, with D possibly being TRBD2 (5 bases). The V end was cut by 3 bases, the J end by 5 bases, with 8 bases between. This CDR3 is 13 amino acids long. CDR3 residues: CASSFWRNNEQFF. The DNA of the CDR3 is TGTGCCAGCAGTTTTTGGAGGAACAATGAGCAGTTCTTC.

The J gene is TRBJ2-5, the V gene TRBV18; 8 bases match TRBD2. Germline V gene lookup returns CDR1 KGHSH and CDR2 LQKENI. V gave up 5 bases and J gave up 4 bases; unmatched junction bases: 21. The CDR3 is made up of 19 amino acids. CDR3 region: CASSSNRAAQRGPVETQYF. CDR3 bases: TGTGCCAGCTCATCAAACAGGGCAGCCCAGCGGGGGCCAGTAGAGACCCAGTACTTC.

The chain joins TRBV7-8 to TRBJ1-6, with D possibly being TRBD1 (5 bases). Germline V lookup: CDR1 SGHVS, CDR2 FQNEAQ. This CDR3 has 15 amino acids. The V end was cut by 1 base, the J end by 10 bases, with 14 bases between. CDR3 coding DNA: TGTGCCAGCAGCTTAGAACAGGTTATGGGATCACCCCTCCACTTT. Protein sequence: CASSLEQVMGSPLHF. The full variable domain, with the rest looked up from reference TRBV7-8 and TRBJ1-6, is GAGVSQSPRYKVAKRGQDVALRCDPISGHVSLFWYQQALGQGPEFLTYFQNEAQLDKSGLPSDRFFAERPEGSVSTLKIQRTQQEDSAVYLCASSLEQVMGSPLHFGNGTRLTVT.

A few counts support this clone. The chain uses TRBV5-1 and TRBJ2-5; tentatively, D is TRBD1 or TRBD2 (5 bases each). Germline CDR1 is SGHRS and CDR2 is YFSETQ. This CDR3 spans 14 amino acids. The germline V and J ends were trimmed by 1 base and 1 base, with 8 bases remaining between them. The CDR3 coding sequence is TGCGCCAGCAGCTTGTTTGGGGGCCAAGAGACCCAGTACTTC. Protein product: CASSLFGGQETQYF. Full variable domain (rest looked up from reference TRBV5-1 and TRBJ2-5): KAGVTQTPRYLIKTRGQQVTLSCSPISGHRSVSWYQQTPGQGLQFLFEYFSETQRNKGNFPGRFSGRQFSNSRSEMNVSTLELGDSALYLCASSLFGGQETQYFGPGTRLLVL.

This clone was recorded only once. The chain combines TRBV7-9 with TRBJ2-6; 7 bases are a match to TRBD1. Germline CDR1 is SEHNR and CDR2 is FQNEAQ (reference sequence). CDR3 length: 19 amino acids. The J segment lost 4 bases and the V segment lost 1 base, leaving 13 bases of the junction unmatched. Written as DNA, the CDR3 is TGTGCCAGCAGCTTAGTTTCGGACAGGACCCTTTCGGGGGCCAACGTCCTGACTTTC. Protein: CASSLVSDRTLSGANVLTF.

The rearrangement links TRBV5-1 to TRBJ2-1; 12 bases are a match to TRBD2. Germline CDR1 reads SGHRS; CDR2 reads YFSETQ. The CDR3 is 16 residues long. Trimming removed 4 bases from V and 3 bases from J; junction bases left unmatched: 5. The CDR3 loop is CASSPGLAGFYNEQFF. Written as DNA, the CDR3 is TGCGCCAGCAGCCCCGGACTAGCGGGATTCTACAATGAGCAGTTCTTC.

The chain carries TRBV27 and TRBJ1-1, with no clear D. The CDR3 covers 16 residues. V lost 2 bases and J 0 bases, leaving 13 bases between the germline ends. CDR1 and CDR2 from the germline V gene are MNHEY and SMNVEV (reference sequence). The CDR3 here is CASSLKSRSLNTEAFF. Here the CDR3 DNA reads TGTGCCAGCAGTTTAAAATCCAGGAGTCTGAACACTGAAGCTTTCTTT.

This clone was detected only once. The V and J genes are TRBV7-6 and TRBJ2-3; D is unresolved. Trimming removed 0 bases from V and 1 base from J, with 14 bases in between. The CDR3 loop spans 17 amino acids. CDR1 and CDR2 from the germline V gene are SGHVS and FNYEAQ. The CDR3 region has the DNA TGTGCCAGCAGCTTAGCGGATTTTCTAGATGGCACAGATACGCAGTATTTT. Its translation is CASSLADFLDGTDTQYF.

The gene calls are TRBV7-3 and TRBJ2-1, with D perhaps matching TRBD1 or TRBD2 (5 bases each). The CDR3 covers 14 residues. Trimming shortened V by 5 bases and J by 6 bases, and 14 bases separated the two germline ends. Per the germline V gene, CDR1 is SGHTA and CDR2 is FQGTGA. The CDR3 is CASSLGTHSNEQFF. In DNA, the CDR3 is TGTGCCAGCAGCCTGGGGACCCATTCCAATGAGCAGTTCTTC.

The chain combines TRBV30 with TRBJ2-5; D may be TRBD2 (5 bases). The V end lost 4 bases, the J end lost 7 bases, and 25 bases lay between the germline ends. The CDR3 has 16 residues. The germline V gene encodes CDR1 GTSNPN and CDR2 SVGIG (reference sequence). CDR3 bases: TGTGCCTGGAACAATCCCTCTCGATCGCCCGGAGGGACCCAGTACTTC. Its protein is CAWNNPSRSPGGTQYF. Supplemented by reference TRBV30 and TRBJ2-5, the full variable domain reads SQTIHQWPATLVQPVGSPLSLECTVEGTSNPNLYWYRQAAGRGLQLLFYSVGIGQISSEVPQNLSASRPQDRQFILSSKKLLLSDSGFYLCAWNNPSRSPGGTQYFGPGTRLLVL.

Here the CDR3 reads CASSQWIEPEKLFF. CDR3 nucleotide sequence: TGTGCCAGCAGCCAATGGATTGAACCTGAAAAACTGTTTTTT. The V and J genes are TRBV3-1 (or the pseudogene TRBV3-2) and TRBJ1-4; D uncertain. The germline V and J ends were trimmed by 2 bases and 7 bases, with 11 bases remaining between them. Germline V gene lookup returns CDR1 LGHDT and CDR2 YNNKEL (reference sequence). The CDR3 loop spans 14 amino acids.

Of note for this clone: A junction end diverges from the germline sequence, so it may reflect a read error. The V gene is TRBV7-8, the J gene TRBJ1-4; D unclear. The CDR3 runs to 12 residues. Germline lookup yields CDR1 SGHVS and CDR2 FQNEAQ. The CDR3 is CASSLANEKLFF. The DNA of the CDR3 is TGTGCCAGCAGTTTAGCTAATGAAAAACTGTTTTTT.

This rearrangement joins TRBV5-1 to TRBJ1-1; TRBD1 is a possible D gene (6 bases). The length of the CDR3 is 17 residues. Per germline, CDR1 SGHRS and CDR2 YFSETQ. Between the trimmed V and J ends, which lost 4 bases and 0 bases, there was a span of 19 bases. The CDR3 DNA follows: TGCGCCAGCAGCGCGGCCGGACAGCACCCGATGAACACTGAAGCTTTCTTT. Translating gives CASSAAGQHPMNTEAFF.

The rearrangement joins TRBV18 to TRBJ1-2; D may be TRBD1 (6 bases). The CDR3 loop spans 14 amino acids. Trimming took 6 bases from V and 3 from J, leaving 14 bases between them. Germline V gene data show CDR1 as KGHSH and CDR2 as LQKENI. The DNA for the CDR3 is TGTGCCAGCTCCCTCGGGGGCGGCGACTATGGCTACACCTTC. Its translation: CASSLGGGDYGYTF.

This chain joins TRBV11-1 and TRBJ2-1, with TRBD2 identical over 10 bases. The CDR3 loop spans 15 amino acids. From germline, CDR1 is SGHAT and CDR2 FQDESV (reference sequence). The J segment lost 2 bases and the V segment lost 4 bases, leaving 2 bases of the junction unmatched. The CDR3 region is CASSSSGRTYNEQFF. DNA of the CDR3: TGTGCCAGCAGCTCTAGCGGGAGAACCTACAATGAGCAGTTCTTC. Combining the CDR3 with reference TRBV11-1 and TRBJ2-1 gives the whole variable domain EAEVAQSPRYKITEKSQAVAFWCDPISGHATLYWYRQILGQGPELLVQFQDESVVDDSQLPKDRFSAERLKGVDSTLKIQPAELGDSAMYLCASSSSGRTYNEQFFGPGTRLTVL.

In the case of this clone: Other DNA sequences of this sample code for an identical CDR3. The V gene is TRBV19, the J gene TRBJ1-6; 7 bases map to TRBD1. CDR1 LNHDA and CDR2 SQIVND come from the germline V gene (reference sequence). J lost 4 bases, V lost 9 bases, and 6 bases had no gene match. The length of the CDR3 is 14 residues. The CDR3 DNA reads TGTGCCAGCAACAGGGGAGGGTATAATTCACCCCTCCACTTT. The encoded protein is CASNRGGYNSPLHF.